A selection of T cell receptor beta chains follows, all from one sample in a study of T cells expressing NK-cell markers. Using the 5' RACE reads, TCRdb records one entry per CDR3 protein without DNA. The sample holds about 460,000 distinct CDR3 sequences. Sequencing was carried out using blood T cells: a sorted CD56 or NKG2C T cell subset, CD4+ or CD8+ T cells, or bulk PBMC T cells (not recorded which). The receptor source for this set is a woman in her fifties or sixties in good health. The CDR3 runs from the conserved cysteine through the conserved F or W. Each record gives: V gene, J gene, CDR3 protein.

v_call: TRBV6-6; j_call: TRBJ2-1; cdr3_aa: CASSRLRLEGNEQFF
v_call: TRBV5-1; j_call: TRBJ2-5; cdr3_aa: CASSLAPGSQETQYF
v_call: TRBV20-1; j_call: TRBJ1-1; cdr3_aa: CSAEGMGSGEAFF
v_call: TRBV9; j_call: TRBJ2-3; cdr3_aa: CASSVTGRRDTDTQYF
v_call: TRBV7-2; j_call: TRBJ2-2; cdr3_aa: CASSLTSGANTGELFF
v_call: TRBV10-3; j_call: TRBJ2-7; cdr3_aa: CAISAGALEQYF
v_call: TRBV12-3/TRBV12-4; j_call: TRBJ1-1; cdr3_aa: CASSFGGWGRGEADTEAFF
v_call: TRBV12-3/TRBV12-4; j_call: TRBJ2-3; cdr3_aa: CASSLTSGHGTQYF
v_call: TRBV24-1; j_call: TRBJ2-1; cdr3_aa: CATSESSGRFRQFF
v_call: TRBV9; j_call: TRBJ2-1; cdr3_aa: CASSAGLAGDGDDEQFF
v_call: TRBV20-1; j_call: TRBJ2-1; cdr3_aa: CSAYKQGALNEQFF
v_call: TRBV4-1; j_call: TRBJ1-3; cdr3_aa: CASSLGSRYTIYF
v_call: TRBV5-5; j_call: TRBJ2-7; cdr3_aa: CASSLRLAGPQQYF
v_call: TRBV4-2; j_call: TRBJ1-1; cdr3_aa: CASSGGRTEAFF
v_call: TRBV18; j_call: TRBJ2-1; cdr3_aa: CVSSPLSDEQFF
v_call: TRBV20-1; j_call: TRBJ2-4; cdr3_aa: CSATTGATGNIQYF
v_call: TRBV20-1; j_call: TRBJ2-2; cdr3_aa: CSASRGGGPITGELFF
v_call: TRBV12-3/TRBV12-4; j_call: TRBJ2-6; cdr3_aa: CASSFAGVGGANVLTF
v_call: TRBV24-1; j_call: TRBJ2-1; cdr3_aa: CATSVGGSGRNDEQFF
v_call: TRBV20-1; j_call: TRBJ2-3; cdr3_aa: CSARDPDRAYTDTQYF
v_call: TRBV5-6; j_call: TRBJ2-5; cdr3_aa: CASSATGTSNQETQYF
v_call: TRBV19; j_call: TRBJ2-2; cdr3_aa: CASSSSGRLAGGPNTGELFF